Listed below are T cell receptor beta chains from one sample, sequenced in a study of T-cell reconstitution after alpha-beta-depleted transplantation in children. A single record per CDR3 protein comes from TCRdb applying MiXCR to the PCR reads. The repertoire includes around 960,000 distinct CDR3 sequences, about 29% of them detected once, and under 30% sits in the top ten. The sequences come from PBMCs, mostly from graft donor cells, collected 360 days after TCRalphabeta/CD19-depleted stem cell transplant. These receptors all stem from a boy younger than two who had a stem cell transplant for SCID, so the T cells may come from the graft donor. Each CDR3 is given with its conserved first and last residue. A D gene is named only where the DNA matches it firmly. The listing skips clone size in some rows; elsewhere it reads once, few, many or a size class.

TRBV20-1	15	NA	TRBD1	TRBJ2-1	CSARGRQGKNNEQFF	TGCAGTGCTAGGGGAAGACAGGGAAAGAACAATGAGCAGTTCTTC
TRBV6-1	14	NA	TRBD1	TRBJ2-3	CASRWTGGTDTQYF	TGTGCCAGCAGGTGGACAGGAGGCACAGATACGCAGTATTTT
TRBV12-3/TRBV12-4	14	NA	NA	TRBJ1-1	CASSLTRRNTEAFF	TGTGCCAGCAGTTTAACACGGAGGAACACTGAAGCTTTCTTT
TRBV7-2	17	few	NA	TRBJ2-2	CASSSILRLRSTGELFF	TGTGCCAGCAGCTCTATCCTCAGACTACGTTCCACCGGGGAGCTGTTTTTT
TRBV12-5	15	NA	TRBD2	TRBJ2-7	CASGLVLAALYEQYF	TGTGCTAGTGGTTTGGTCCTAGCGGCGTTATACGAGCAGTACTTC
TRBV12-3/TRBV12-4	16	NA	NA	TRBJ1-6	CASSLRRSGVYSPLHF	TGTGCCAGCAGTTTAAGGAGGTCCGGGGTTTATTCACCCCTCCACTTT
TRBV7-6	15	few	TRBD1	TRBJ2-7	CASSPRQGFPYEQYF	TGTGCCAGCAGCCCGAGACAGGGGTTTCCCTACGAGCAGTACTTC
TRBV20-1	13	NA	NA	TRBJ1-4	CSARAAGDEKLFF	TGCAGTGCTAGAGCGGCAGGGGACGAAAAACTGTTTTTT
TRBV12-3/TRBV12-4	17	NA	NA	TRBJ2-1	CASSFLVAWSSYNEQFF	TGTGCCAGCAGTTTTTTGGTAGCTTGGAGCTCCTACAATGAGCAGTTCTTC
TRBV3-1	15	many	NA	TRBJ2-5	CASSRRTIRAETQYF	TGTGCCAGCAGCCGCCGGACTATCCGAGCGGAGACCCAGTACTTC
TRBV7-2	16	few	NA	TRBJ2-2	CASSWGADLLTGELFF	TGTGCCAGCAGCTGGGGGGCGGACTTGCTCACCGGGGAGCTGTTTTTT
TRBV5-5	15	few	NA	TRBJ2-3	CASSLVLGVPDTQYF	TGTGCCAGCAGCTTGGTATTGGGGGTCCCAGATACGCAGTATTTT
TRBV20-1	15	few	NA	TRBJ2-1	CSARDSDTFYNEQFF	TGCAGTGCTAGAGATAGCGACACCTTCTACAATGAGCAGTTCTTC
TRBV5-4	16	NA	TRBD2	TRBJ2-2	CASSLAGGEYTGELFF	TGTGCCAGCAGCTTGGCGGGGGGGGAGTACACCGGGGAGCTGTTTTTT
TRBV29-1	13	NA	NA	TRBJ2-1	CSVEGLTYNEQFF	TGCAGCGTTGAGGGCTTAACATACAATGAGCAGTTCTTC
TRBV4-2	15	NA	TRBD2	TRBJ2-5	CASSQGRREEETQYF	TGTGCCAGCAGCCAAGGGCGACGGGAGGAAGAGACCCAGTACTTC
TRBV15	17	NA	TRBD1	TRBJ1-5	CATSPLLGQGFNQPQHF	TGTGCCACCAGCCCACTACTAGGACAGGGCTTCAATCAGCCCCAGCATTTT
TRBV7-2	14	NA	TRBD2	TRBJ2-1	CASTRGGRENEQFF	TGTGCCAGCACCCGGGGGGGCCGGGAAAATGAGCAGTTCTTC
TRBV6-2/TRBV6-3	15	NA	TRBD1	TRBJ1-2	CASSFPGTAFYGYTF	TGTGCCAGCAGTTTTCCAGGGACAGCTTTCTATGGCTACACCTTC
TRBV5-1	17	NA	NA	TRBJ2-2	CASSPTSDSLNTGELFF	TGCGCCAGCAGCCCTACCTCGGACAGCCTCAACACCGGGGAGCTGTTTTTT
TRBV25-1	10	few	NA	TRBJ2-1	CAKRADEQFF	TGTGCCAAGCGGGCCGATGAGCAGTTCTTC
TRBV28	16	NA	NA	TRBJ1-1	CASSGTQGSMNTEAFF	TGTGCCAGCAGTGGAACCCAGGGGAGCATGAACACTGAAGCTTTCTTT
TRBV6-5	19	once	TRBD1	TRBJ2-7	CASSYTRRGRDRGSYEQYF	TGTGCCAGCAGTTACACGCGACGAGGTCGGGACAGGGGTTCCTACGAGCAGTACTTC
TRBV7-2	17	NA	TRBD2	TRBJ2-7	CASSMGLAGGPAYEQYF	TGTGCCAGCAGCATGGGACTAGCGGGGGGGCCTGCCTACGAGCAGTACTTC
TRBV4-1	16	NA	NA	TRBJ2-5	CASSQVHPVAQETQYF	TGCGCCAGCAGCCAAGTCCACCCAGTCGCTCAAGAGACCCAGTACTTC
TRBV12-3/TRBV12-4	13	few	NA	TRBJ2-5	CASSPTDEETQYF	TGTGCCAGCAGTCCGACAGACGAAGAGACCCAGTACTTC
TRBV20-1	13	few	NA	TRBJ2-5	CSASKGIEETQYF	TGCAGTGCTAGTAAGGGGATAGAGGAGACCCAGTACTTC